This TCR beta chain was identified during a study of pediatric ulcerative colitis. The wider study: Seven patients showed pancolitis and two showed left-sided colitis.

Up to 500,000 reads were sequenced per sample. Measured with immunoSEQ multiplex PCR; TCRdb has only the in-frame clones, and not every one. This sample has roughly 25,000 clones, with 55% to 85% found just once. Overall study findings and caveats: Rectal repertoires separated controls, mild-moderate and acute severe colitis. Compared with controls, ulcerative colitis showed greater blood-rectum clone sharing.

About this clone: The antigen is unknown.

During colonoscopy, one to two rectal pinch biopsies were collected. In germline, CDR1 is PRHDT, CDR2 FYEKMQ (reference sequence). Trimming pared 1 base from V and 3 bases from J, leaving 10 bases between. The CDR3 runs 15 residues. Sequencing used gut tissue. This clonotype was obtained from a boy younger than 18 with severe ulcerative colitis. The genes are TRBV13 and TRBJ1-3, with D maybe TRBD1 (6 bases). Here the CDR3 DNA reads TGTGCCAGCAGCTTAGCAGGGGCGCGTGGAAACACCATATATTTT. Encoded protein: CASSLAGARGNTIYF.